The entry below gives a single T cell receptor (beta chain) sequence along with its context. The antigen remains undetermined. The source of the sample is a study of cytomegalovirus exposure and HLA in healthy donors. Although they were nominally healthy when sampled, donors likely had unrecorded immune exposures. V shed 3 bases and J 5 bases; nucleotides not matched to a gene: 8. The CDR3 totals 15 residues. The germline CDR1 and CDR2 sequences are LGHNA and YNFKEQ. Notes on the study in general: Reports indicated that the classifier achieved high specificity and sensitivity in diagnosing cytomegalovirus status.

The PCR made use of 60 Vbeta and 13 Jbeta primers. In the original workflow: Later analysis identified tens of millions of unique TCR beta chains, 8.5 million to 13 million shared. Profiling relied on immunoSEQ multiplex PCR, and the TCRdb table lists in-frame clones only, not all of them. V, J and clone size are taken as reported in that table, and D and trimming were inferred from the DNA itself. This repertoire shows 150,000 to 200,000 clones, roughly four fifths found once; its top ten account for around 2%. The chain couples TRBV4-2 to TRBJ2-5, with 8 bases lining up with TRBD1. The specimen sequenced was PBMCs. This receptor was obtained from a young woman in good health and CMV-seropositive. CDR3 sequence reads: CASSHEDRGSETQYF. CDR3 bases: TGTGCCAGCAGCCATGAAGACAGGGGCAGCGAGACCCAGTACTTC.